The clone carrying this T cell receptor (beta chain) occurred a few times. Through a sample-barcoded 5' primer and a J-beta primer mix, a second PCR was run for roughly 7 to 11 cycles. A tag from a template-switch adaptor with 12 random nucleotides marked each cDNA molecule. TCRdb reanalysed the 5' RACE reads using MiXCR and keeps one entry per CDR3 protein. The repertoire consists of some 560,000 distinct CDR3 sequences, with about 27% occurring once and the leading ten covering approximately 4%. These data originate in a study of blood T cells in healthy people across ages. In germline, CDR1 is MNHEY, CDR2 SMNVEV (reference sequence). V lost 3 bases and J lost 6; bases outside the gene matches: 3. This CDR3 contains 14 residues. The sample was also reused in another study, on T cells of mothers and their children. From that study: Similar thymic selection effects on TCR recombination output appear in pairs, both related and unrelated.

The gene calls are TRBV27 and TRBJ1-5, with 9 bases aligning to TRBD1. The specimen was blood. This receptor was taken from a boy between 2 and 15 years old in good health. The CDR3 coding sequence is TGTGCCAGCAGTTTCGGGACAGGGATTCAGCCCCAGCATTTT. Translation: CASSFGTGIQPQHF.